Below, one T cell receptor beta chain is given with its context. This clonotype has ten or more counts. The specificity of this receptor is unknown. No base quality values were provided; no much bigger clone lies one nucleotide off. Sequencing instrument: Illumina HiSeq 2500. Quantitative 5'-RACE with molecular barcodes was the method used to prepare the TCR beta libraries. On the authors' methods: To identify disease-linked TCR variants, a new computational method was used, one built on a probabilistic model of VDJ rearrangement. TCRdb trimmed the raw reads at Q25, called clones with MiXCR and kept productive beta chains. Entries are consolidated by CDR3 protein sequence, retaining the most common genes and DNA. TCRdb's processing, not the authors', yielded these V and J calls. The sample includes about 240,000 distinct CDR3 sequences, with over 9.5% observed a single time. Of the sample, 2% to 3% falls within the top ten clones.

Inclusive of the bounding cysteine and phenylalanine, the CDR3 is 13 residues long. Only the CDR3 part of the read is kept: 39 bases, read in frame from the first base. V has 4 bases trimmed and J has 3 bases trimmed; junction bases matching no gene number 2. From a lookup of the germline V gene, CDR1 and CDR2 are MNHNS and SASEGT. This sample was taken from a study of CD8 T cells in ankylosing spondylitis (dated by TCRdb to about 2017). In the study overall: T cell receptor beta repertoires were profiled in healthy donors and ankylosing spondylitis patients so that disease-linked TCR variants could be found. The full study cohort was made up of under 30 ankylosing spondylitis patients and 95 to 130 healthy donors. Peripheral blood samples were taken, and synovial fluid was additionally collected from ankylosing spondylitis patients. Study-wide conclusions, independent of this receptor: The disease-linked clones were reported as significantly enriched in matched synovial fluid samples from ankylosing spondylitis patients. The disease-linked clones showed a CD8+ phenotype and occurred at relatively low frequencies in peripheral blood. Some motif variants had previously been reported in the synovial fluid and blood of reactive arthritis patients, which suggests shared mechanisms of disease initiation. Blood from ankylosing spondylitis patients appeared to be characterized by a TCR beta motif composed of about eight highly homologous amino acid variants.

The sequenced sample consisted of blood, either unsorted or a sorted T cell fraction (not recorded which). The rearrangement combines TRBV6-1 with TRBJ1-1, with 7 bases aligning to TRBD1. This receptor was obtained from a male donor with ankylosing spondylitis or in good health (not recorded which). CDR3 sequence: CASSAQGDTEAFF. The DNA reads as follows: TGTGCCAGCAGTGCGCAGGGGGACACTGAAGCTTTCTTT.